This TCR beta chain was captured by sequencing in a study of identical twins. This CDR3 region has 14 residues. Germline V lookup: CDR1 SGHAT, CDR2 FQNNGV. V lost 5 bases and J lost 0; bases outside the gene matches: 1. TCRdb re-called the 5' RACE reads through MiXCR, storing one row per CDR3 protein. The table has hundreds of thousands of distinct CDR3 sequences, around 7% seen once. This sample was also put to use in a study of yellow fever vaccine responses in identical twins.

The TCR sequence derives from a woman aged 18-35 years in good health. Sequenced material: memory (CD45RO+) T cells sorted from blood. The chain recombines TRBV11-2 with TRBJ1-3; 7 bases are a match to TRBD1. Written as DNA, the CDR3 is TGTGCCAGCAGCCGGACAGGCTCTGGAAACACCATATATTTT. Translation: CASSRTGSGNTIYF.